Listed here is a single T cell receptor (beta chain). Its antigen is not known. This sample was taken from a study of chemoradiotherapy in HPV16-positive cancers. Study-wide background: Functional T-cell assays on a couple of HPV16-positive patients' cells defined candidate HPV-specific clones and common TCR motifs. General study findings and limits: Candidate HPV-specific clones and E7-related TCR motifs grew in tumor during treatment. HPV-specific T cells were functionally defined from only two HPV16-positive patients.

Germline loops: CDR1 LNHDA, CDR2 SQIVND (reference sequence). This CDR3 contains 13 residues. J was trimmed by 4 bases and V by 7 bases; bases with no gene match: 5. The table came from immunoSEQ multiplex PCR; TCRdb's copy has only in-frame clones and leaves some out. The profile shows tens of thousands of clones, 80% to 90% of them singletons. The receptor was isolated from a human donor with HPV-associated anogenital cancer. The specimen comprised blood, sampled from a patient who underwent chemoradiotherapy. The V gene is TRBV19, the J gene TRBJ2-7, with 9 bases identical to TRBD1. CDR3 sequence (DNA): TGTGCCAGTACTGCGACAGGGGGGTACGAGCAGTACTTC. It specifies CASTATGGYEQYF.